Below, 32 T cell receptor beta chains from the same sample are listed, as sequenced in a study of blood T cell repertoires in COVID-19. This table comes from immunoSEQ multiplex PCR, and its TCRdb copy is limited to in-frame clones, with some not included. The repertoire holds 88,000 or so clones, with around nine tenths as singletons. Material: peripheral blood. The source of these receptors is a man between 60 and 75 years old with acute or convalescent COVID-19.

V gene TRBV6-1 combines with J gene TRBJ2-7, with D tentatively TRBD1 (6 bases). Germline V CDR1 and CDR2: MNHNS, SASEGT. Trimming took off 0 bases at V and 4 bases at J, with 13 bases between the two ends. This CDR3 is 15 amino acids long. Here the CDR3 DNA reads TGTGCCAGCAGTGAAGCTCCAGGGGCCTTTTACGAGCAGTACTTC. It yields the protein CASSEAPGAFYEQYF.

This chain links TRBV30 with TRBJ1-1, with D perhaps matching TRBD1 (5 bases). Looked up from germline, CDR1 is GTSNPN and CDR2 is SVGIG (reference sequence). The CDR3 totals 13 residues. V was clipped by 2 bases and J by 11 bases, with 18 bases between them. The CDR3 is CAWSYRFLVEAFF. In nucleotides, the CDR3 is TGTGCCTGGAGTTACAGGTTCCTGGTGGAGGCTTTCTTT.

Comment on this clone: The limits of the CDR3 on the DNA are not certain, so only TCRdb's listed CDR3 is given. This chain uses TRBV6-2 or TRBV6-3 with TRBJ1-1. Germline-derived CDR1 and CDR2 are MNHEY and SVGEGT. Including both end residues, the CDR3 is 14 amino acids long. The CDR3 region is CASSSSGLHLEAFF.

The V and J genes are TRBV5-1 and TRBJ2-5; 8 positions agree with TRBD1. The junction had 9 bases not matched to a gene; V was cut back by 3 bases and J by 5 bases. This CDR3 comprises 15 residues. Germline lookup yields CDR1 SGHRS and CDR2 YFSETQ. Here the CDR3 DNA reads TGCGCCAGCAGCTCAGGACAGGGTGGGTGGGAGACCCAGTACTTC. Protein product: CASSSGQGGWETQYF.

The chain combines TRBV5-1 with TRBJ1-4; tentatively, D is TRBD1 (6 bases). The CDR3 spans 15 residues. CDR1 and CDR2 from the germline V gene are SGHRS and YFSETQ. The ends were cut back, 4 bases at V and 2 bases at J, with 12 bases in the middle. CDR3: CASSKQGSTNEKLFF. The DNA for the CDR3 is TGCGCCAGCAGCAAACAGGGTTCCACTAATGAAAAACTGTTTTTT. The full variable domain, in which reference TRBV5-1 and TRBJ1-4 provide the parts outside the CDR3, is KAGVTQTPRYLIKTRGQQVTLSCSPISGHRSVSWYQQTPGQGLQFLFEYFSETQRNKGNFPGRFSGRQFSNSRSEMNVSTLELGDSALYLCASSKQGSTNEKLFFGSGTQLSVL.

This clone was found once. This chain connects TRBV7-9 to TRBJ2-7, with 8 positions matching TRBD1. CDR1 SEHNR and CDR2 FQNEAQ come from the germline V gene (reference sequence). Trimming took 4 bases from V and 11 from J; bases not matched to a gene: 13. This CDR3 is 14 amino acids long. The CDR3 region has the DNA TGTGCCAGCAGCTCGGCCGGGACAGGAAATTGGGAGTACTTC. Protein: CASSSAGTGNWEYF. The full variable domain, its missing parts supplied by reference TRBV7-9 and TRBJ2-7, is DTGVSQNPRHKITKRGQNVTFRCDPISEHNRLYWYRQTLGQGPEFLTYFQNEAQLEKSRLLSDRFSAERPKGSFSTLEIQRTEQGDSAMYLCASSSAGTGNWEYFGPGTRLTVT.

V and J are TRBV7-2 and TRBJ1-4; 7 positions match TRBD1. The V and J ends lost 4 bases and 11 bases, in that order; junction bases with no gene match: 13. The CDR3 extends over 15 amino acids. Germline V gene data show CDR1 as SGHTA and CDR2 as FQGNSA. CDR3 in DNA: TGTGCCAGCAGCTCCTCCGGGACAGCTCGTGGGAAACTGTTTTTT. Encoded protein: CASSSSGTARGKLFF. Full variable domain (missing parts from reference TRBV7-2 and TRBJ1-4): GAGVSQSPSNKVTEKGKDVELRCDPISGHTALYWYRQSLGQGLEFLIYFQGNSAPDKSGLPSDRFSAERTGGSVSTLTIQRTQQEDSAVYLCASSSSGTARGKLFFGSGTQLSVL.

This chain uses TRBV28 with TRBJ1-5; weak D call: TRBD1 (5 bases). This CDR3 region has 15 residues. V was clipped by 4 bases and J by 2 bases, with 12 bases between them. The germline CDR1 and CDR2 sequences are MDHEN and SYDVKM. Here the CDR3 DNA reads TGTGCCAGCAGTTCTTTTCAGGGCGGCAATCAGCCCCAGCATTTT. Encoded protein: CASSSFQGGNQPQHF.

The rearrangement links TRBV27 to TRBJ1-1; 9 nucleotides align to TRBD1. The CDR3 runs 16 residues. Germline V CDR1 and CDR2: MNHEY, SMNVEV (reference sequence). V was pared by 4 bases and J by 0 bases, with 6 bases of the junction left unmatched. The CDR3 here is CASSSNRGRLNTEAFF. CDR3 bases: TGTGCCAGCAGTTCCAACAGGGGGCGCCTGAACACTGAAGCTTTCTTT.

The rearrangement uses TRBV9 and TRBJ1-5; TRBD1 agrees at 7 bases. Trimming at V came to 4 bases and at J to 4 bases, leaving 11 bases not matched to a gene. Germline lookup yields CDR1 SGDLS and CDR2 YYNGEE. The CDR3 is 16 amino acids. For the CDR3, the DNA is TGTGCCAGCAGCCCTAGAGGGGACAGCTATAATCAGCCCCAGCATTTT. Translating gives CASSPRGDSYNQPQHF.

The chain carries TRBV7-9 and TRBJ1-2; TRBD1 might be the D (5 bases). CDR1 and CDR2 (germline): SEHNR, FQNEAQ (reference sequence). CDR3 size: 14 residues. Deletions cut 0 bases from V and 6 bases from J, with 11 bases between. The CDR3 DNA follows: TGTGCCAGCAGCTTAGCGGGGAACAGGCATGGCTACACCTTC. This translates into CASSLAGNRHGYTF.

The genes are TRBV19 and TRBJ1-2, with D possibly matching TRBD1 (6 bases). This CDR3 has 13 amino acids. Between the trimmed V and J ends, which lost 3 bases and 6 bases, there was a span of 11 bases. Germline V CDR1 and CDR2: LNHDA, SQIVND (reference sequence). This CDR3 is CASSILGANGYTF. DNA for the CDR3: TGTGCCAGTAGTATCTTGGGGGCTAATGGCTACACCTTC. Looking up the rest from reference TRBV19 and TRBJ1-2 gives the full variable domain: DGGITQSPKYLFRKEGQNVTLSCEQNLNHDAMYWYRQDPGQGLRLIYYSQIVNDFQKGDIAEGYSVSREKKESFPLTVTSAQKNPTAFYLCASSILGANGYTFGSGTRLTVV.

The rearrangement joins TRBV7-9 to TRBJ1-1, with D maybe TRBD1 (6 bases). The CDR3 totals 14 residues. Deletions cut 4 bases from V and 4 bases from J, with 13 bases between. The germline V gene encodes CDR1 SEHNR and CDR2 FQNEAQ (reference sequence). CDR3 protein: CASSYQGLGTEAFF. The CDR3 region has the DNA TGTGCCAGCAGCTATCAGGGGTTAGGCACTGAAGCTTTCTTT.

The V call is TRBV5-1, the J call TRBJ2-7; D is uncertain. There are 11 residues in the CDR3. V was cut by 2 bases and J by 5 bases, with 5 bases left in between. CDR1 and CDR2 (germline): SGHRS, YFSETQ. CDR3 in amino acids: CASSLRDEQYF. In DNA, the CDR3 is TGCGCCAGCAGCTTACGGGACGAGCAGTACTTC.

This chain links TRBV27 with TRBJ1-6, with D unresolved. V was clipped by 3 bases and J by 7 bases, with 4 bases between them. This CDR3 has 12 residues. Germline loops: CDR1 MNHEY, CDR2 SMNVEV (reference sequence). This chain's CDR3 is CASSFQNSPLHF. The CDR3 nucleotides read TGTGCCAGCAGTTTTCAGAATTCACCCCTCCACTTT.

This chain joins TRBV28 and TRBJ1-4; D is possibly TRBD1 (6 bases). Germline values: CDR1 MDHEN, CDR2 SYDVKM. With 7 bases removed from V and 7 bases from J, the gap between germline ends came to 10 bases. The CDR3 has 12 amino acids. The CDR3 loop is CASMETGEKLFF. The CDR3 region has the DNA TGTGCCAGCATGGAGACAGGTGAAAAACTGTTTTTT.

This clone occurred once. This chain links TRBV2 with TRBJ1-4; D gene ambiguous. CDR1 and CDR2 (germline): SNHLY, FYNNEI. The CDR3 is 14 residues long. With 4 bases removed from V and 4 bases from J, the gap between germline ends came to 10 bases. CDR3 residues: CASSVRGNNEKLFF. CDR3 bases: TGTGCCAGCAGTGTACGAGGGAATAATGAAAAACTGTTTTTT. The full variable domain, in which reference TRBV2 and TRBJ1-4 provide the parts outside the CDR3, is EPEVTQTPSHQVTQMGQEVILRCVPISNHLYFYWYRQILGQKVEFLVSFYNNEISEKSEIFDDQFSVERPDGSNFTLKIRSTKLEDSAMYFCASSVRGNNEKLFFGSGTQLSVL.

The chain uses TRBV10-2 and TRBJ2-3, with 10 nucleotides matching TRBD2. This CDR3 is 15 amino acids long. The V gene's germline CDR1 is WSHSY and CDR2 SAAADI. V was clipped by 3 bases and J by 6 bases; unmatched bases: 6. The chain's CDR3 is CASSEASGGGDTQYF. For the CDR3, the DNA is TGCGCCAGCAGTGAAGCTAGCGGGGGAGGCGATACGCAGTATTTT.

This chain links TRBV6-1 with TRBJ1-6; D unclear. The CDR3 consists of 13 residues. CDR1 MNHNS and CDR2 SASEGT come from the germline V gene. V lost 5 bases and J 7 bases, leaving 9 bases between the germline ends. In DNA, the CDR3 is TGTGCCAGCAGTCCGCTTAGCAATTCACCCCTCCACTTT. Translating gives CASSPLSNSPLHF.

This chain uses TRBV11-2 with TRBJ1-1, with a tentative D call TRBD1 (5 bases). CDR1 is SGHAT and CDR2 is FQNNGV in the germline V gene. This CDR3 has 13 amino acids. The ends were cut back, 2 bases at V and 7 bases at J, with 11 bases in the middle. The CDR3 nucleotides are TGTGCCAGCAGCTTAACAAGGGGCGGTGAAGCTTTCTTT. Its translation: CASSLTRGGEAFF.

The V and J genes are TRBV5-1 and TRBJ1-3; D is possibly TRBD1 (6 bases). Germline V lookup: CDR1 SGHRS, CDR2 YFSETQ. V was clipped by 0 bases and J by 3 bases, with 13 bases between them. This CDR3 region has 16 residues. DNA of the CDR3: TGCGCCAGCAGCTTGGGCCATGCAGGGGTTGGAAACACCATATATTTT. It is translated as CASSLGHAGVGNTIYF.

Here the CDR3 DNA reads TGTGCCAGCAGCCGACAGGGGGTTACTAATGAAAAACTGTTTTTT. Protein: CASSRQGVTNEKLFF. The genes are TRBV7-9 and TRBJ1-4; 9 bases agree with TRBD1. The J segment lost 2 bases and the V segment lost 5 bases, leaving 3 bases of the junction unmatched. Per the germline V gene, CDR1 is SEHNR and CDR2 is FQNEAQ (reference sequence). The CDR3 is made up of 15 amino acids.

V and J are TRBV18 and TRBJ2-7; D is ambiguous. The germline V and J ends were trimmed by 6 bases and 4 bases, with 7 bases remaining between them. The germline CDR1 and CDR2 sequences are KGHSH and LQKENI. The CDR3 is made up of 11 amino acids. The chain's CDR3 is CASSNQYEQYF. The CDR3 nucleotides are TGTGCCAGCTCGAACCAGTACGAGCAGTACTTC.

The V gene is TRBV3-1 (or the pseudogene TRBV3-2), the J gene TRBJ1-3, with 7 positions matching TRBD1. The germline CDR1 and CDR2 sequences are LGHDT and YNNKEL (reference sequence). V lost 1 base, J lost 0 bases, and 3 bases stayed unmatched. The CDR3 is 16 residues long. CDR3 bases: TGTGCCAGCAGCCAAGGAGGGACAGCCTCTGGAAACACCATATATTTT. Amino acid sequence: CASSQGGTASGNTIYF.

The V call is TRBV6-5, the J call TRBJ2-2, with 9 positions matching TRBD1. Germline CDR1 reads MNHEY; CDR2 reads SVGAGI. The V segment lost 6 bases and the J segment 4 bases; nucleotides outside the gene matches: 6. The CDR3 sequence is 15 residues long. DNA for the CDR3: TGTGCCAGCAGCTCCAACAGGGGGCGCACCGGGGAGCTGTTTTTT. It yields the protein CASSSNRGRTGELFF.

The chain is built from TRBV27 and TRBJ2-7; TRBD2 matches at 12 bases. This CDR3 is 13 amino acids long. The J segment lost 2 bases and the V segment lost 8 bases, leaving 1 base of the junction unmatched. From germline, CDR1 is MNHEY and CDR2 SMNVEV (reference sequence). The CDR3 sequence: CASGLAGPYEQYF. The DNA for the CDR3 is TGTGCCAGCGGACTAGCGGGACCCTACGAGCAGTACTTC.

This chain joins TRBV30 and TRBJ2-1, with no clear D. Trimming pared 0 bases from V and 9 bases from J, leaving 15 bases between. Germline CDR1 GTSNPN, CDR2 SVGIG (reference sequence). The CDR3 has 14 residues. In DNA form, the CDR3 reads TGTGCCTGGAGTGTACTCTTTAGCCTGAGTGAGCAGTTCTTC. Amino acids: CAWSVLFSLSEQFF.

The chain combines TRBV6-5 with TRBJ2-2; 7 nucleotides agree with TRBD1. The CDR3 is 14 amino acids. V was pared by 8 bases and J by 3 bases, with 6 bases of the junction left unmatched. CDR1 is MNHEY, CDR2 SVGAGI, per germline. The CDR3 reads CASSGQRYTGELFF. The DNA for the CDR3 is TGTGCCAGCTCGGGACAGCGCTACACCGGGGAGCTGTTTTTT.

The chain has TRBV7-2 and TRBJ2-1, with D possibly being TRBD1 (5 bases). Deletions cut 2 bases from V and 8 bases from J, with 13 bases between. The CDR3 sequence is 14 residues long. Germline V gene lookup returns CDR1 SGHTA and CDR2 FQGNSA. Here the CDR3 reads CASSLRVQGHEQFF. The CDR3 nucleotides are TGTGCCAGCAGCTTAAGGGTTCAGGGCCATGAGCAGTTCTTC.

This clone was seen just once. J is TRBJ2-1 and V is TRBV7-8; TRBD2 matches 7 bases. Per the germline V gene, CDR1 is SGHVS and CDR2 is FQNEAQ. The junction had 4 bases not matched to a gene; V was cut back by 3 bases and J by 2 bases. This CDR3 has 15 residues. The CDR3 DNA follows: TGTGCCAGCAGCTTCCCGGCGGGGGCCTACAATGAGCAGTTCTTC. Protein sequence: CASSFPAGAYNEQFF.

The chain is built from TRBV7-2 and TRBJ1-1; D remains unclear. Germline V gene data show CDR1 as SGHTA and CDR2 as FQGNSA. This CDR3 region has 14 residues. Trimming removed 1 base at V and 1 base at J, with 7 bases between. CDR3 residues: CASSLGHANTEAFF. The CDR3 nucleotides are TGTGCCAGCAGCTTAGGGCACGCGAACACTGAAGCTTTCTTT.

The chain carries TRBV19 and TRBJ1-2; D is unresolved. The CDR3 is made up of 14 amino acids. The germline V gene has CDR1 LNHDA and CDR2 SQIVND (reference sequence). With 1 base removed from V and 0 bases from J, the gap between germline ends came to 6 bases. DNA of the CDR3: TGTGCCAGTAGTATAGGAGGATCTAACTATGGCTACACCTTC. This codes for CASSIGGSNYGYTF.